This T cell receptor (beta chain) was profiled in a study of CD8 T cells in ankylosing spondylitis. This clonotype was picked up many times. What it binds is not known. Points from the study as a whole: Characteristic, it appeared, of ankylosing spondylitis blood was a TCR beta motif of several highly homologous variants.

The CDR3 has 14 residues. V shed 4 bases, J shed 5 bases, and the junction held 6 bases outside the gene matches. CDR1 and CDR2 (germline): ENHRY, SYGVKD. TCRdb passed the 5' RACE reads through MiXCR, listing each CDR3 protein once. The table includes hundreds of thousands of distinct CDR3 sequences, 10% to 15% detected once. Sequences were obtained from blood, either unsorted or a sorted T cell fraction (not recorded which). The sequence derives from a male donor with ankylosing spondylitis. This chain links TRBV10-3 with TRBJ2-3, with TRBD2 matching 7 bases. In DNA form, the CDR3 reads TGTGCCATCAGTGCGGGGCGGGAGCTAGATACGCAGTATTTT. Amino acids: CAISAGRELDTQYF.